A selection of T cell receptor beta chains follows, all from one sample in a study of patients and donors after allogeneic stem cell transplantation. From the RT-PCR reads, TCRdb called clonotypes with MiXCR, one entry per CDR3 protein. The data show 410,000 or so distinct CDR3 sequences, with 16% seen just once and around 6.8% held by the top ten. Sequenced input: blood, either unsorted or a sorted T cell fraction (not recorded which). Every receptor here comes from a human donor who was either an allogeneic HSCT recipient or a stem cell or donor lymphocyte infusion donor (not recorded which). It is not recorded whose cells these are; they may come from a transplant donor. CDR3s include the opening cysteine and the closing phenylalanine or tryptophan. The D gene is left open where the match is weak. Rows give clone size only sometimes, using once, few, many, or a class for an expanded clone.

D gene | J gene | V gene | clone size | CDR3 protein | CDR3 DNA
TRBD2 | TRBJ2-2 | TRBV5-1 | few | CASSFQTSANTGELFF | TGCGCCAGCAGCTTCCAAACTAGCGCGAACACCGGGGAGCTGTTTTTT
NA | TRBJ2-5 | TRBV4-1 | few | CASSPGRWQETQYF | TGCGCCAGCAGCCCGGGCCGTTGGCAAGAGACCCAGTACTTC
NA | TRBJ1-4 | TRBV19 | NA | CASSIGIANEKLFF | TGTGCCAGTAGTATCGGGATTGCTAATGAAAAACTGTTTTTT
NA | TRBJ2-2 | TRBV10-3 | NA | CAISERAGKGELFF | TGTGCCATCAGTGAGCGGGCAGGGAAAGGGGAGCTGTTTTTT
NA | TRBJ1-1 | TRBV25-1 | few | CASSKGGGTEAFF | TGTGCCAGCAGCAAGGGGGGTGGCACTGAAGCTTTCTTT
TRBD1 | TRBJ1-2 | TRBV7-2 | NA | CASSRGQPLYGYTF | TGTGCCAGCAGCAGGGGACAGCCCCTCTATGGCTACACCTTC
NA | TRBJ2-4 | TRBV18 | few | CASSPADIQYF | TGTGCCAGCTCACCCGCGGACATTCAGTACTTC
NA | TRBJ2-7 | TRBV21-1 | NA | CASSTDKHSYEQYF | TGTGCCAGCAGCACAGACAAGCACTCCTACGAGCAGTACTTC
NA | TRBJ2-4 | TRBV4-3 | few | CASSQDRAGAKNIQYF | TGCGCCAGCAGCCAAGATAGGGCGGGAGCCAAAAACATTCAGTACTTC
NA | TRBJ2-1 | TRBV12-3/TRBV12-4 | many | CASSHNEQFF | TGTGCCAGCAGTCACAATGAGCAGTTCTTC
NA | TRBJ2-3 | TRBV12-3/TRBV12-4 | few | CASSLNLPADTQYF | TGTGCCAGCAGTTTAAACCTCCCGGCAGATACGCAGTATTTT
NA | TRBJ2-5 | TRBV6-6 | NA | CASSYIEETQYF | TGTGCCAGCAGTTATATTGAGGAGACCCAGTACTTC
TRBD2 | TRBJ2-7 | TRBV7-2 | few | CASSLDPGGSYF | TGTGCCAGCAGCTTAGATCCGGGGGGTTCGTACTTC
TRBD1 | TRBJ1-1 | TRBV5-1 | many | CASSYGTGETEAFF | TGCGCCAGCAGCTACGGGACAGGGGAAACTGAAGCTTTCTTT
TRBD1 | TRBJ1-4 | TRBV4-3 | NA | CASSQTGTTNEKLFF | TGCGCCAGCAGCCAGACAGGGACAACTAATGAAAAACTGTTTTTT
TRBD2 | TRBJ2-1 | TRBV12-3/TRBV12-4 | NA | CASRRLAGVVDEQFF | TGTGCCAGCAGGCGACTAGCGGGAGTGGTGGATGAGCAGTTCTTC
TRBD2 | TRBJ2-1 | TRBV4-3 | few | CASSQDRRLAGYNEQFF | TGCGCCAGCAGCCAAGATAGGAGGCTAGCGGGGTACAATGAGCAGTTCTTC
TRBD1 | TRBJ1-2 | TRBV5-1 | NA | CASSSSRTGRGYTF | TGCGCCAGCAGCTCCTCGAGGACAGGGAGAGGCTACACCTTC
NA | TRBJ2-1 | TRBV5-1 | NA | CASSLGLPEQFF | TGCGCCAGCAGCTTGGGTTTACCTGAGCAGTTCTTC
TRBD1 | TRBJ2-3 | TRBV29-1 | many | CSVEVRGNQYF | TGCAGCGTTGAAGTCAGGGGGAACCAGTATTTT
TRBD2 | TRBJ2-7 | TRBV6-1 | NA | CASSRTGTTEQYF | TGTGCCAGCAGTAGAACCGGGACTACCGAGCAGTACTTC
NA | TRBJ2-5 | TRBV6-1 | few | CAASTGETQYF | TGTGCCGCCTCCACCGGAGAGACCCAGTACTTC
TRBD1 | TRBJ1-1 | TRBV10-3 | NA | CAIRMDRVTEAFF | TGTGCCATCAGGATGGACAGGGTCACTGAAGCTTTCTTT
NA | TRBJ1-5 | TRBV28 | few | CASSFTRTVSNQPQHF | TGTGCCAGCAGTTTTACCCGGACAGTTAGCAATCAGCCCCAGCATTTT
NA | TRBJ2-1 | TRBV9 | many | CASSVEGGGLHEQFF | TGTGCCAGCAGCGTAGAGGGGGGGGGCCTTCATGAGCAGTTCTTC
TRBD1 | TRBJ2-1 | TRBV7-3 | NA | CASSYGQGAWDEQFF | TGTGCCAGCAGCTATGGACAGGGGGCCTGGGATGAGCAGTTCTTC
NA | TRBJ2-2 | TRBV5-1 | few | CASSLVRGSGNTGELFF | TGCGCCAGCAGCTTGGTCAGGGGTAGCGGTAACACCGGGGAGCTGTTTTTT
NA | TRBJ1-4 | TRBV18 | NA | CASSPPMTREKLFF | TGTGCCAGCTCACCTCCAATGACCCGAGAAAAACTGTTTTTT
NA | TRBJ1-5 | TRBV4-1 | NA | CASSQDPPGSNQPQHF | TGCGCCAGCAGCCAAGACCCCCCGGGTAGCAATCAGCCCCAGCATTTT
NA | TRBJ1-1 | TRBV12-3/TRBV12-4 | NA | CASSFRVQAFF | TGTGCCAGCAGTTTTAGGGTTCAAGCTTTCTTT
TRBD2 | TRBJ2-3 | TRBV11-2 | many | CASRLGGRMSDTQYF | TGTGCCAGCAGACTCGGCGGGAGAATGTCAGATACGCAGTATTTT
TRBD2 | TRBJ2-5 | TRBV12-3/TRBV12-4 | NA | CASSLKLAGGPGETQYF | TGTGCCAGCAGTTTAAAACTAGCGGGGGGGCCTGGTGAGACCCAGTACTTC
NA | TRBJ2-4 | TRBV7-3 | NA | CASSLETPGAKNIQYF | TGTGCCAGCAGCTTGGAAACCCCGGGGGCCAAAAACATTCAGTACTTC
TRBD2 | TRBJ2-7 | TRBV5-1 | few | CASSLSGLVHYEQYF | TGCGCCAGCAGCTTGTCGGGACTAGTCCACTACGAGCAGTACTTC
TRBD1 | TRBJ2-5 | TRBV18 | few | CASSPPRTGTGQETQYF | TGTGCCAGCTCACCACCGAGAACCGGGACAGGACAAGAGACCCAGTACTTC
NA | TRBJ1-1 | TRBV7-9 | NA | CASSLGQLGRSNTEAFF | TGTGCCAGCAGCTTAGGGCAATTGGGACGGTCGAACACTGAAGCTTTCTTT
TRBD2 | TRBJ2-2 | TRBV24-1 | many | CATSDPSGRGAGELFF | TGTGCCACCAGTGATCCTAGCGGGAGAGGCGCCGGGGAGCTGTTTTTT
NA | TRBJ1-1 | TRBV2 | NA | CASKPNTEAFF | TGTGCCAGCAAGCCGAACACTGAAGCTTTCTTT
NA | TRBJ1-5 | TRBV7-9 | NA | CASSPGGIRQPQHF | TGTGCCAGCAGCCCGGGGGGGATCCGGCAGCCCCAGCATTTT
TRBD2 | TRBJ2-3 | TRBV20-1 | few | CSARDHKRERDTQYF | TGCAGTGCTAGAGATCACAAGCGGGAGAGGGATACGCAGTATTTT
NA | TRBJ1-6 | TRBV7-3 | few | CASSLYNNSPLHF | TGTGCCAGCAGCTTATACAATAATTCACCCCTCCACTTT
NA | TRBJ2-1 | TRBV10-3 | many | CAISELGSKQFF | TGTGCCATCAGTGAGTTAGGGAGTAAGCAGTTCTTC
NA | TRBJ1-3 | TRBV5-6 | few | CASHSVGNTIYF | TGTGCCAGCCACTCTGTTGGAAACACCATATATTTT
TRBD1 | TRBJ1-2 | TRBV6-2/TRBV6-3 | few | CASSYLTGYPGYTF | TGTGCCAGCAGTTACCTGACAGGGTATCCTGGCTACACCTTC
NA | TRBJ1-2 | TRBV25-1 | NA | CASSGPGFKFRGYTF | TGTGCCAGCAGTGGTCCGGGTTTTAAATTCAGGGGCTACACCTTC